These T cell receptor beta chains were read from a single sample in a study of T cell responses to AZD1222 COVID-19 vaccine. Clones were sequenced by immunoSEQ multiplex PCR, and TCRdb holds only the in-frame ones, with some missing. The sample yields 130,000 or so clones, about nine tenths seen once. The sample was peripheral blood, taken 28 days after the second AZD1222 dose. These receptors came from an adult who received the AZD1222 COVID-19 vaccine. Each CDR3 is given with its conserved first and last residue. A D gene is named only where the DNA matches it firmly. Clone size appears in some rows only: once, few, many, or a class for an expanded clone.

CDR3,DNA,size,J,V,D
CASSSYSTFDAFF,TGTGCCAGCAGTTCGTACAGTACGTTCGACGCTTTCTTT,.,TRBJ1-1,TRBV12-3/TRBV12-4,.
CATSDYDLNYGYTF,TGTGCCACCAGTGATTATGATTTAAACTATGGCTACACCTTC,few,TRBJ1-2,TRBV24-1,.
CASSYQGWTGELFF,TGTGCCAGCAGTTACCAGGGTTGGACCGGGGAGCTGTTTTTT,.,TRBJ2-2,TRBV6-5,.
CASSLTSGGYNEQFF,TGTGCCAGCAGCCTGACTAGCGGGGGATACAATGAGCAGTTCTTC,.,TRBJ2-1,TRBV7-8,TRBD2
CASSQVQRGGRDTQYF,TGTGCCAGCAGCCAGGTCCAGCGGGGGGGCCGGGATACGCAGTATTTT,.,TRBJ2-3,TRBV3-1/TRBV3-2,TRBD2
CAWSPTGDHSGNTIYF,TGTGCCTGGAGTCCAACAGGGGACCACTCTGGAAACACCATATATTTT,.,TRBJ1-3,TRBV30,TRBD1
CASSWRVKNIQYF,TGTGCCAGCAGTTGGAGGGTTAAAAACATTCAGTACTTC,.,TRBJ2-4,TRBV12-3/TRBV12-4,.
CASSSPGQGGNEQFF,TGTGCCAGCAGCTCTCCAGGACAGGGAGGCAATGAGCAGTTCTTC,few,TRBJ2-1,TRBV5-4,TRBD1
CASSFPAGEANEQFF,TGCGCCAGCAGCTTTCCAGCGGGAGAGGCGAATGAGCAGTTCTTC,.,TRBJ2-1,TRBV5-1,TRBD2
CAIRGTATYGYTF,TGTGCCATCAGGGGGACAGCCACCTATGGCTACACCTTC,.,TRBJ1-2,TRBV10-3,TRBD1
CAGGRVRGYTF,TGTGCCGGGGGCAGGGTGCGTGGCTACACCTTC,.,TRBJ1-2,TRBV5-8,.
CASRPGQGGDQPQHF,TGTGCCAGCAGACCCGGACAGGGCGGTGATCAGCCCCAGCATTTT,.,TRBJ1-5,TRBV2,TRBD1
CASSPTIETQYF,TGTGCCAGCAGCCCCACGATAGAGACCCAGTACTTC,.,TRBJ2-5,TRBV7-9,.
CASSYGRDTQYF,TGTGCCAGCAGTTACGGGAGGGATACGCAGTATTTT,.,TRBJ2-3,TRBV6-2/TRBV6-3,.
CSAGGAPYNEQFF,TGCAGCGCGGGGGGAGCCCCCTACAATGAGCAGTTCTTC,.,TRBJ2-1,TRBV29-1,TRBD2
CASSQFMTGYTDTQYF,TGTGCCAGCAGCCAATTTATGACAGGTTACACAGATACGCAGTATTTT,.,TRBJ2-3,TRBV3-1/TRBV3-2,.
CASSLLAGSGELFF,TGTGCCAGCAGCTTACTAGCGGGCTCCGGGGAGCTGTTTTTT,.,TRBJ2-2,TRBV7-9,TRBD2
CASSLVPGGFSPLHF,TGTGCCAGCAGCTTAGTTCCAGGGGGGTTTTCACCCCTCCACTTT,.,TRBJ1-6,TRBV7-8,TRBD1
CASSLRTVRSYNSPLHF,TGTGCCAGCAGCTTAAGGACGGTCCGGTCCTATAATTCACCCCTCCACTTT,.,TRBJ1-6,TRBV9,.
CASSWTSGGSYNEQFF,TGTGCCAGCAGCTGGACTAGCGGGGGATCCTACAATGAGCAGTTCTTC,.,TRBJ2-1,TRBV5-6,TRBD2
CASGPLAEKLFF,TGTGCCAGCGGACCCTTAGCCGAAAAACTGTTTTTT,.,TRBJ1-4,TRBV6-5,.
CASRRENTEAFF,TGTGCCAGCAGACGTGAGAACACTGAAGCTTTCTTT,.,TRBJ1-1,TRBV7-8,.
CASTRGGGRAYQPQHF,TGTGCCAGCACCCGGGGCGGGGGCAGGGCATATCAGCCCCAGCATTTT,.,TRBJ1-5,TRBV2,.
CASSLGDRSYNEQFF,TGTGCCAGCAGTCTAGGGGACAGGTCCTACAATGAGCAGTTCTTC,few,TRBJ2-1,TRBV5-6,TRBD1
CASSLGGGAADTQYF,TGTGCCAGCAGCTTAGGCGGGGGGGCCGCAGATACGCAGTATTTT,.,TRBJ2-3,TRBV11-2,TRBD2
CASRGEGANEQFF,TGTGCCAGCCGTGGTGAAGGAGCTAATGAGCAGTTCTTC,.,TRBJ2-1,TRBV2,.
CASSLTKGSADTQYF,TGTGCCAGCAGCTTAACCAAAGGGTCGGCGGATACGCAGTATTTT,.,TRBJ2-3,TRBV7-3,.
CASSRGHTWSDYGYTF,TGTGCCAGCAGCCGGGGACATACCTGGTCGGACTATGGCTACACCTTC,.,TRBJ1-2,TRBV3-1/TRBV3-2,.
CASSLDWLTNEKLFF,TGTGCCAGCAGCTTGGATTGGTTGACTAATGAAAAACTGTTTTTT,.,TRBJ1-4,TRBV5-6,.
CASSLTPSFYEQYF,TGTGCCAGCAGCTTAACCCCCTCTTTCTACGAGCAGTACTTC,.,TRBJ2-7,TRBV7-8,.
CALLYRAGGLYGYTF,TGTGCCTTACTCTACAGGGCCGGGGGCCTATATGGCTACACCTTC,.,TRBJ1-2,TRBV30,.
CAWALPQGGRSPLHF,TGTGCCTGGGCCTTACCCCAGGGTGGGAGGTCACCCCTCCACTTT,few,TRBJ1-6,TRBV30,.
CASSSASGNYNEQFF,TGTGCCAGCAGTTCTGCTAGCGGGAACTACAATGAGCAGTTCTTC,.,TRBJ2-1,TRBV6-2/TRBV6-3,TRBD2
CAWRPGGGAYGYTF,TGTGCCTGGAGGCCGGGGGGGGGCGCCTATGGCTACACCTTC,.,TRBJ1-2,TRBV30,.
CASSLGGTGSNQPQHF,TGTGCCAGCAGCTTAGGCGGGACAGGGAGCAATCAGCCCCAGCATTTT,.,TRBJ1-5,TRBV7-8,TRBD1
CASRDRGGYTF,TGTGCCAGCAGAGACCGGGGTGGCTACACCTTC,.,TRBJ1-2,TRBV6-5,.
CASSPAQGAYNEQFF,TGTGCCAGCTCACCAGCGCAGGGGGCCTACAATGAGCAGTTCTTC,.,TRBJ2-1,TRBV18,TRBD1
CASSLDQTSGAPYEQYF,TGTGCCAGCAGCTTGGACCAGACTAGCGGGGCACCCTACGAGCAGTACTTC,.,TRBJ2-7,TRBV5-6,TRBD2
CAWKDRNSYNEQFF,TGTGCCTGGAAGGACAGGAACTCCTACAATGAGCAGTTCTTC,.,TRBJ2-1,TRBV30,TRBD1
CASSADRVGLYEQYF,TGTGCCAGCAGCGCGGACAGGGTAGGTCTCTACGAGCAGTACTTC,many,TRBJ2-7,TRBV25-1,TRBD1
CASRDLLYSTDTQYF,TGCGCCAGCAGGGATTTGCTTTATAGCACAGATACGCAGTATTTT,.,TRBJ2-3,TRBV5-1,.
CASSAQGDSYEQYF,TGTGCCAGCAGCGCCCAGGGGGACTCCTACGAGCAGTACTTC,.,TRBJ2-7,TRBV9,TRBD1
CSASSGRLGLTQYF,TGCAGTGCTAGTAGCGGGAGGCTCGGTCTAACCCAGTACTTC,once,TRBJ2-5,TRBV20-1,TRBD2
CATSDLSGSGGPGDTQYF,TGTGCCACCAGTGATTTGAGTGGATCGGGAGGGCCAGGGGATACGCAGTATTTT,.,TRBJ2-3,TRBV24-1,TRBD2
CSAGVWNGGYTF,TGCAGCGCGGGGGTTTGGAACGGCGGCTACACCTTC,.,TRBJ1-2,TRBV29-1,.
CASSVPGTRSEKLFF,TGTGCCAGCAGCGTACCCGGGACACGTAGTGAAAAACTGTTTTTT,once,TRBJ1-4,TRBV7-9,.
CASSGRDSPGGTQYF,TGTGCCAGCAGCGGCCGGGACAGTCCGGGAGGGACCCAGTACTTC,.,TRBJ2-5,TRBV11-2,.
CASSLDYATPGTQYF,TGTGCTAGCAGCTTAGATTACGCCACCCCTGGTACGCAGTATTTT,.,TRBJ2-3,TRBV7-7,.
CASSLDLGEGQPQHF,TGTGCCAGCAGCTTGGACTTGGGAGAAGGTCAGCCCCAGCATTTT,.,TRBJ1-5,TRBV5-8,.
CASSEKGTGATEAFF,TGTGCCAGCAGTGAAAAGGGGACAGGGGCTACTGAAGCTTTCTTT,.,TRBJ1-1,TRBV6-1,TRBD1
CASSPGGSGGNQPQHF,TGCGCCAGCAGCCCGGGGGGTTCAGGGGGTAATCAGCCCCAGCATTTT,.,TRBJ1-5,TRBV4-3,TRBD1
CASSLGRQVTTSTDTQYF,TGTGCCAGCAGCTTGGGCCGACAGGTTACTACTAGCACAGATACGCAGTATTTT,.,TRBJ2-3,TRBV5-4,.
CASSTTGWGTEAFF,TGTGCCAGCAGTACCACAGGGTGGGGCACTGAAGCTTTCTTT,.,TRBJ1-1,TRBV6-5,.
CASSQEGLTVGQFF,TGTGCCAGCTCACAAGAGGGACTCACCGTCGGGCAGTTCTTC,.,TRBJ2-1,TRBV18,.
CASSRQQGYGYTF,TGTGCCAGCAGCAGACAGCAAGGCTATGGCTACACCTTC,few,TRBJ1-2,TRBV3-1/TRBV3-2,.
CASIKRQGALLDEQYF,TGTGCCAGCATCAAGAGACAGGGGGCCCTTTTGGACGAGCAGTACTTC,.,TRBJ2-7,TRBV6-6,TRBD1
CASSATGGVSNQPQHF,TGTGCCAGTAGTGCTACAGGGGGTGTAAGCAATCAGCCCCAGCATTTT,few,TRBJ1-5,TRBV19,TRBD1